This TCR beta chain stems from a study of control samples from healthy donors and cancer patients. The CDR3 has 12 residues. The germline V gene encodes CDR1 GTSNPN and CDR2 SVGIG (reference sequence). V lost 3 bases and J lost 6, with 11 bases in between. Sequencing was performed with immunoSEQ multiplex PCR; in TCRdb, only in-frame clones are kept and a portion is missing. The table lists around 150,000 clones, roughly 94% of them singletons. The chain combines TRBV30 with TRBJ1-2; no clear D gene. This clonotype was obtained from a man in his sixties with colorectal cancer. The sequencing sample was made of PBMCs. CDR3 loop: CAWRGYTNGYTF. CDR3 in DNA: TGTGCCTGGAGGGGTTACACTAATGGCTACACCTTC.